These 2 T cell receptor beta chains were all obtained from the same sample, sequenced in a study of identical twins. TCRdb redid the calling of the 5' RACE reads with MiXCR, one entry per CDR3 protein. The profile shows around 280,000 distinct CDR3 sequences, roughly 8.6% of them singletons. These same records also appear under a second study, on yellow fever vaccine responses in identical twins.

Material: memory (CD45RO+) T cells sorted from blood. These TCRs come from a woman between 18 and 29 years old in good health.

This clonotype was picked up many times. The CDR3: CASSRTGGGTYNEQFF. CDR3 bases: TGTGCCAGCAGTCGTACAGGGGGGGGGACCTACAATGAGCAGTTCTTC. The rearrangement uses TRBV5-6 and TRBJ2-1; possibly TRBD1 for D (8 bases). The V and J ends lost 5 bases and 2 bases respectively, with 17 bases between them. Per germline, CDR1 SGHDT and CDR2 YYEEEE. This CDR3 has 16 residues.

The chain is built from TRBV29-1 and TRBJ1-1; no clear D gene. Per the germline V gene, CDR1 is SQVTM and CDR2 is ANQGSEA. This CDR3 region has 13 residues. Trimming removed 7 bases at V and 1 base at J, with 13 bases between. CDR3 sequence: CSAYPLPNTEAFF. CDR3 sequence (DNA): TGCAGCGCCTACCCTTTGCCGAACACTGAAGCTTTCTTT.